This is a list of T cell receptor beta chains from one sample in a study of CD8 T cells in Susac syndrome. Via MiXCR, TCRdb re-called the immunoSEQ multiplex PCR reads, giving one row per CDR3 protein. This sample yields some 96,000 distinct CDR3 sequences, of which about 94% are seen a single time; less than 0.4% belongs to the top ten. The sample taken for sequencing was CD4+ T cells from PBMCs. These receptors were taken from a human donor with Susac syndrome. Each CDR3 is given with its conserved first and last residue.

v_call cdr3_aa
TRBV4-1 CASSQGLRGGYTF
TRBV15 CATSRGLAGGRGDTQYF
TRBV12-3/TRBV12-4 CATKGQGGTEAFF
TRBV5-8 CASSRPDREETQYF
TRBV30 CAWLKGQGAYTQYF
TRBV4-2 CASSRRTGGDTQYF
TRBV29-1 CSVFQGGETQYF
TRBV12-3/TRBV12-4 CATQGSGGPYNEQFF
TRBV20-1 CSAAGLPAGYTF
TRBV28 CASKGEVSYNSPLHF
TRBV2 CASSASLSPQPQHF
TRBV23-1 CASSQGVGGYTF
TRBV7-2 CASRQYRVETEAFF
TRBV29-1 CSVYNPGPDTQYF
TRBV12-3/TRBV12-4 CASSPLQGTYEQYF
TRBV12-3/TRBV12-4 CASNKGLTEAFF
TRBV30 CAWSSWGNRTEAFF
TRBV2 CASSVSGGGDTQYF
TRBV2 CASSVGRGFF
TRBV4-3 CASSQGLGLPRETQYF
TRBV24-1 CATSDTQGGDTDTQYF
TRBV3-1 CASSQTPLSYEQYF
TRBV18 CASSLGGRTDNNQPQHF
TRBV29-1 CSTQRINEQFF
TRBV7-2 CASSQPGLAGGRTYNEQFF
TRBV12-3/TRBV12-4 CASSSWTGSPLHF
TRBV30 CAWGRGQLSNTGELFF
TRBV7-8 CASSPYRVATNEKLFF
TRBV5-1 CASSDRVNQETQYF
TRBV19 CASCTGTGGGQPQHF
TRBV18 CASSRGQFYEQYF
TRBV9 CASSAGSGGHEQYF
TRBV20-1 CSARGITGGETYEQYF
TRBV12-3/TRBV12-4 CASLGWGGYNEQFF
TRBV29-1 CSVAKQGLDGYTF